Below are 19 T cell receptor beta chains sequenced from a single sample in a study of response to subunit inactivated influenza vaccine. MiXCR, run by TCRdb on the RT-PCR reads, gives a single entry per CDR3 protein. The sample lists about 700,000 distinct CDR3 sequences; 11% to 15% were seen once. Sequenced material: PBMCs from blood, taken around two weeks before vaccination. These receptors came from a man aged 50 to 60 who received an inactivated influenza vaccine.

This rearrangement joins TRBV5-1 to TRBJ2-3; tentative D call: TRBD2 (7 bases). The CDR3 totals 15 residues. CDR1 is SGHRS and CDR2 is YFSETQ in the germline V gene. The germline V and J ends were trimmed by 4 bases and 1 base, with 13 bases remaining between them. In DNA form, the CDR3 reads TGCGCCAGCAGCCCAGAGGGGGGGCGCACAGATACGCAGTATTTT. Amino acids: CASSPEGGRTDTQYF.

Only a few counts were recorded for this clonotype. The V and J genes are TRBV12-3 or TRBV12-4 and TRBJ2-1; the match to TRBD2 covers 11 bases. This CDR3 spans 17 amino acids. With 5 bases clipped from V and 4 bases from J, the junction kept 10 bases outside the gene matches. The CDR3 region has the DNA TGTGCCAGCAGTCCGGGCCGACTAGCGGGAATTTACAATGAGCAGTTCTTC. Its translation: CASSPGRLAGIYNEQFF.

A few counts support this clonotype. CDR3: CASSFSWTVKETQYF. The CDR3 DNA is TGTGCCAGCAGCTTTTCCTGGACAGTTAAAGAGACCCAGTACTTC. The chain recombines TRBV7-9 with TRBJ2-5; maybe TRBD1 (6 bases). CDR1 is SEHNR and CDR2 is FQNEAQ in the germline V gene (reference sequence). V was cut by 3 bases and J by 3 bases, with 14 bases left in between. CDR3 size: 15 residues.

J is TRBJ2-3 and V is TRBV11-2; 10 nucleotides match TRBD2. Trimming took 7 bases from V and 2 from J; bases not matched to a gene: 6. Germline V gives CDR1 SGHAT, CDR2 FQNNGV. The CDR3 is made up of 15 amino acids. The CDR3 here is CASTNSGGTTDTQYF. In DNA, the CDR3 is TGTGCCAGCACCAATAGCGGGGGGACCACAGATACGCAGTATTTT.

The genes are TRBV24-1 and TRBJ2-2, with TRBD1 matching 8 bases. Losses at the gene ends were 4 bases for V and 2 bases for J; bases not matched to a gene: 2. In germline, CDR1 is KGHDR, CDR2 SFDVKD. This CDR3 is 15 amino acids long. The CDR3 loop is CATSDGQGNTGELFF. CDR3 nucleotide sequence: TGTGCCACCAGTGACGGACAGGGTAACACCGGGGAGCTGTTTTTT.

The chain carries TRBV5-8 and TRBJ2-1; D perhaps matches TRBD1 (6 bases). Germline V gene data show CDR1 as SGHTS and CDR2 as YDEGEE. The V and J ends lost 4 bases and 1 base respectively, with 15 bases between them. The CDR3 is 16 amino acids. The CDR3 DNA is TGTGCCAGCAGCGGCTTGGGACAACCATCCTACAATGAGCAGTTCTTC. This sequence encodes CASSGLGQPSYNEQFF.

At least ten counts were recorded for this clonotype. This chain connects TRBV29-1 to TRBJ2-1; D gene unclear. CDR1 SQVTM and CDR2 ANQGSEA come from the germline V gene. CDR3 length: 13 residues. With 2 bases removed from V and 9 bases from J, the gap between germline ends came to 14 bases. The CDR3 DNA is TGCAGCGTTGAAATCCTGGGGTTAGGTGAGCAGTTCTTC. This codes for CSVEILGLGEQFF.

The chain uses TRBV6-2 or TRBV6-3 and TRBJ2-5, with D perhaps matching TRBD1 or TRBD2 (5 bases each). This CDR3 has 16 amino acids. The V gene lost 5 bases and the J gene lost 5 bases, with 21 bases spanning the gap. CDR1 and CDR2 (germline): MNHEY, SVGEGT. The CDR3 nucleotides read TGTGCCAGCAGTCCCCCCGGGACCGACAATAAGGAGACCCAGTACTTC. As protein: CASSPPGTDNKETQYF.

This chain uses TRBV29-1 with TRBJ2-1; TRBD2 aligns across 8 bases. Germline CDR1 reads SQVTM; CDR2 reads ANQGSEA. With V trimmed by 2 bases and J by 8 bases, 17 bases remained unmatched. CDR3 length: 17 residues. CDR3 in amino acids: CSVERNLVAGSFDEQFF. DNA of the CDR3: TGCAGCGTTGAACGGAACCTAGTAGCGGGGTCCTTCGATGAGCAGTTCTTC.

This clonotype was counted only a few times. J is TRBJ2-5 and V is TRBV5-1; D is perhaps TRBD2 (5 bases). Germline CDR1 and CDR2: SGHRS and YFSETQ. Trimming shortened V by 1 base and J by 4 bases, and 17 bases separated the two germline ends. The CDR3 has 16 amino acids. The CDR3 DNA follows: TGCGCCAGCAGCTTGAATCGTGTTTCGGGGTCAGAGACCCAGTACTTC. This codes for CASSLNRVSGSETQYF.

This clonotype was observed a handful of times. The CDR3 nucleotides are TGCGCCAGCAGCCAAGATGTCAGGGGGCGAGCAGATACGCAGTATTTT. Residues: CASSQDVRGRADTQYF. The chain has TRBV4-1 and TRBJ2-3, with TRBD1 matching over 8 bases. Germline CDR1 MGHRA, CDR2 YSYEKL. Germline trimming cut 0 bases from V and 4 bases from J; bases unmatched to any gene: 6. This CDR3 is built from 16 residues.

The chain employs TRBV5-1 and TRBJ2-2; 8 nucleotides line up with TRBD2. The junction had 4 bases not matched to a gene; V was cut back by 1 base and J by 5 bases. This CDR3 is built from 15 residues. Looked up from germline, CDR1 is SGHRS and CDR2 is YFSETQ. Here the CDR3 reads CASSLNAGGTGELFF. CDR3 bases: TGCGCCAGCAGCTTGAATGCGGGGGGAACCGGGGAGCTGTTTTTT. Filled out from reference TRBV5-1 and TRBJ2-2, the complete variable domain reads KAGVTQTPRYLIKTRGQQVTLSCSPISGHRSVSWYQQTPGQGLQFLFEYFSETQRNKGNFPGRFSGRQFSNSRSEMNVSTLELGDSALYLCASSLNAGGTGELFFGEGSRLTVL.

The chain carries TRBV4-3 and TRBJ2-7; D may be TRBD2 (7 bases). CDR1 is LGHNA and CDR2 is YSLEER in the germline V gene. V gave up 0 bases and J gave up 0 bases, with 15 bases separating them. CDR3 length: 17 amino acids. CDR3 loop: CASSQDYGGANSYEQYF. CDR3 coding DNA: TGCGCCAGCAGCCAAGATTATGGGGGGGCGAACTCCTACGAGCAGTACTTC.

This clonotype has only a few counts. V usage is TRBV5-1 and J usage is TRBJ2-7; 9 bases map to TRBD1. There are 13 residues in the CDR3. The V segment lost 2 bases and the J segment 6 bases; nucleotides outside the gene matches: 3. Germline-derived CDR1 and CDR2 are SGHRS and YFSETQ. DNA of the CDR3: TGCGCCAGCAGCTTAGGACAGGGGTCCGAGCAGTACTTC. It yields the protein CASSLGQGSEQYF.

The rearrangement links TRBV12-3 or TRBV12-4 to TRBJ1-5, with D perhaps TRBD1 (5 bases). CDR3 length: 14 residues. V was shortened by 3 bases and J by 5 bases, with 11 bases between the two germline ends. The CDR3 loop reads CASSLGVGDQPQHF. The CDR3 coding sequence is TGTGCCAGCAGTTTGGGGGTTGGTGATCAGCCCCAGCATTTT.

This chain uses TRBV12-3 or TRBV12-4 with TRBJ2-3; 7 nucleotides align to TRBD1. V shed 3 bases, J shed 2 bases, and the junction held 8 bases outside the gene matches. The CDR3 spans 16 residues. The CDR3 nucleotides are TGTGCCAGCAGTTTGGGGACAGCAGGTCCCACAGATACGCAGTATTTT. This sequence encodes CASSLGTAGPTDTQYF.

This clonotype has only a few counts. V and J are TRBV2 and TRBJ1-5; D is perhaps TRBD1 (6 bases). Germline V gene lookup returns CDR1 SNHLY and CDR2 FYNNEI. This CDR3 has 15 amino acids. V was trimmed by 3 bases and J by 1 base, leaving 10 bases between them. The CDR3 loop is CASSDATGSNQPQHF. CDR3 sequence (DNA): TGTGCCAGCAGTGATGCGACAGGAAGCAATCAGCCCCAGCATTTT.

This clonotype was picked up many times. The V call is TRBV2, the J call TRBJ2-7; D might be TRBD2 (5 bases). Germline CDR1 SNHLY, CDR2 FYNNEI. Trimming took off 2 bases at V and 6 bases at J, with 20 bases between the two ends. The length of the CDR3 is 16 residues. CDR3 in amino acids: CASSELAPGVPCEQYF. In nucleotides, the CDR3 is TGTGCCAGCAGTGAATTGGCGCCCGGGGTCCCCTGCGAGCAGTACTTC. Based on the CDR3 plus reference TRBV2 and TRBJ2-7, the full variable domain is EPEVTQTPSHQVTQMGQEVILRCVPISNHLYFYWYRQILGQKVEFLVSFYNNEISEKSEIFDDQFSVERPDGSNFTLKIRSTKLEDSAMYFCASSELAPGVPCEQYFGPGTRLTVT.

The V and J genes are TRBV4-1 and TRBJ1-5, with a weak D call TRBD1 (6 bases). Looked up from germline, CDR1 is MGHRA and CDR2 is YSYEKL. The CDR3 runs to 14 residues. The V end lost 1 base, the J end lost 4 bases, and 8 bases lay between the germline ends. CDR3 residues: CASSQGTVNQPQHF. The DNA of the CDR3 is TGCGCCAGCAGCCAAGGGACAGTGAATCAGCCCCAGCATTTT.